One sample yielded the 6 T cell receptor beta chains listed below, sequenced in a study of cytomegalovirus exposure and HLA in healthy donors. PCR amplification relied on 60 Vbeta primers (plus 13 Jbeta primers). The protocol was immunoSEQ multiplex PCR, while the TCRdb copy is restricted to in-frame clones and leaves out a portion. The table lists roughly 97,000 clones, 81% of them singletons. Sequenced material: PBMCs. Receptors were obtained from a middle-aged man in good health and CMV-seropositive.

CDR3 in DNA: TGTGCCAGCAGCTCGGACAGGGGTTTAACAGATACGCAGTATTTT. Residues: CASSSDRGLTDTQYF. The chain links TRBV5-4 to TRBJ2-3; 9 bases match TRBD1. Germline CDR1 and CDR2: SGHNT and YYREEE (reference sequence). CDR3 length equals 15 residues. Unmatched junction bases numbered 5, after V lost 3 bases and J lost 3 bases.

The chain couples TRBV6-1 to TRBJ1-2; TRBD1 agrees at 8 bases. With V trimmed by 6 bases and J by 7 bases, 7 bases remained unmatched. The CDR3 loop spans 13 amino acids. Germline CDR1 is MNHNS and CDR2 is SASEGT. Here the CDR3 reads CASRGTGLGGYTF. In nucleotides, the CDR3 is TGTGCCAGCAGGGGGACAGGACTGGGTGGCTACACCTTC.

The J gene is TRBJ2-2, the V gene TRBV12-5; D is perhaps TRBD1 (6 bases). Germline V lookup: CDR1 LGHNT, CDR2 FRNRAP. Trimming took 4 bases from V and 6 from J, leaving 12 bases between them. The CDR3 totals 14 residues. The CDR3 DNA is TGTGCTAGTGGTTATTTGGGGGCCCCCGGGGAGCTGTTTTTT. It encodes CASGYLGAPGELFF.

The chain links TRBV10-2 to TRBJ2-1; the match to TRBD2 covers 11 bases. The CDR3 has 15 amino acids. Germline V gene data show CDR1 as WSHSY and CDR2 as SAAADI. The V gene end was trimmed by 6 bases and the J gene end by 10 bases; junction bases not matched to a gene: 11. The CDR3 nucleotides read TGCGCCAGCAGCGGCTTAGCGGGAGGGCGGGGAGAGCAGTTCTTC. Its translation: CASSGLAGGRGEQFF.

The rearrangement joins TRBV27 to TRBJ1-3, with a possible D match to TRBD1 (6 bases). In germline, CDR1 is MNHEY, CDR2 SMNVEV (reference sequence). Trimming stripped 0 bases from V and 4 bases from J, with 10 bases between. The CDR3 is made up of 15 amino acids. CDR3 region: CASSLSWGGGNTIYF. CDR3 DNA sequence: TGTGCCAGCAGTTTATCGTGGGGGGGCGGAAACACCATATATTTT.

The V and J genes are TRBV4-2 and TRBJ2-5; 10 nucleotides agree with TRBD2. Trimming removed 0 bases from V and 5 bases from J; junction bases left unmatched: 6. The length of the CDR3 is 16 residues. Germline-derived CDR1 and CDR2 are LGHNA and YNFKEQ. CDR3 in DNA: TGTGCCAGCAGCCAAGATAAAGCGGGGGGGGCGGAGACCCAGTACTTC. Amino acids: CASSQDKAGGAETQYF.